This TCR beta chain was recovered during a study of cytomegalovirus exposure and HLA in healthy donors. Study-level results: V- and J-gene trimming in TCR beta was tied to a missense DCLRE1C variant by an analysis performed later.

V was clipped by 6 bases and J by 5 bases; unmatched bases: 11. CDR1 and CDR2 (germline): MNHEY, SMNVEV (reference sequence). The CDR3 length is 15 residues. 60 Vbeta and 13 Jbeta primers were used in PCR. Data came from immunoSEQ multiplex PCR; TCRdb stores just in-frame clones and leaves some out. The sample has under 200,000 clones, roughly 73% seen once; the top ten hold less than 2%. Concerning this clone: Antigen unknown.

The chain couples TRBV27 to TRBJ2-5, with 8 bases aligning to TRBD2. The specimen was PBMCs. This TCR derives from a woman younger than 45 in good health and CMV-seronegative. The CDR3 spells CASRPGGLGGETQYF. The CDR3 DNA reads TGTGCCAGCAGACCGGGAGGGCTTGGAGGGGAGACCCAGTACTTC.